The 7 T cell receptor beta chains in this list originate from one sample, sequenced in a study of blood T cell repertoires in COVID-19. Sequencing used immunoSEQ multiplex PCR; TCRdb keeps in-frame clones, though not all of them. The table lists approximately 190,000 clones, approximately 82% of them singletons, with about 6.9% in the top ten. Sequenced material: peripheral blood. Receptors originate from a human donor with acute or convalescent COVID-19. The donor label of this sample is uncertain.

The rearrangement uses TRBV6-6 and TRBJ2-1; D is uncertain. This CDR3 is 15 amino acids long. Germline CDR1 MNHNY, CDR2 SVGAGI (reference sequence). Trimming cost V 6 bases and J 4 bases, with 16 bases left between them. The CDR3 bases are TGTGCCAGCAGCTTAACCCCCTTTGAGTACAATGAGCAGTTCTTC. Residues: CASSLTPFEYNEQFF.

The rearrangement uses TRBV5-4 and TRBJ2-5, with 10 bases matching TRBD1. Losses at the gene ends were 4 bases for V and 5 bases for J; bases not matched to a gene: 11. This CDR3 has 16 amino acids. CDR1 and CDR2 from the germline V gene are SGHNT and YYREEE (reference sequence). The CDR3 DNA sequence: TGTGCCAGCAGCCCCGGACAGGGGGGCGTTTTTGAGACCCAGTACTTC. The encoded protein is CASSPGQGGVFETQYF.

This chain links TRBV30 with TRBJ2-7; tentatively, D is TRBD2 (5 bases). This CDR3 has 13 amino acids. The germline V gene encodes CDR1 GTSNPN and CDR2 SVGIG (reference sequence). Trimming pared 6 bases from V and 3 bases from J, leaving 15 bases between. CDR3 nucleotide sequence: TGTGCCTGCGTACCACTAGTTTACTACGAGCAGTACTTC. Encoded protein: CACVPLVYYEQYF.

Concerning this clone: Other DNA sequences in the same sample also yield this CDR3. The CDR3, as DNA: TGTGCCAGCAGTTTAACAGGGGGCTATGGCTACACCTTC. It is translated as CASSLTGGYGYTF. V is TRBV27 and J is TRBJ1-2, with 8 bases lining up with TRBD1. CDR1 and CDR2 from the germline V gene are MNHEY and SMNVEV (reference sequence). V was pared by 2 bases and J by 4 bases, with 0 bases of the junction left unmatched. The CDR3 consists of 13 residues.

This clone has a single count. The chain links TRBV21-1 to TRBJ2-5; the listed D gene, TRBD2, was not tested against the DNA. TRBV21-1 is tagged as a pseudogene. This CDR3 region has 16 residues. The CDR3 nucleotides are TGTGCCAGCAGCAAAGCGACCGGGGAGGAACAAGAGACCCAGTACTTC. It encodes CASSKATGEEQETQYF.

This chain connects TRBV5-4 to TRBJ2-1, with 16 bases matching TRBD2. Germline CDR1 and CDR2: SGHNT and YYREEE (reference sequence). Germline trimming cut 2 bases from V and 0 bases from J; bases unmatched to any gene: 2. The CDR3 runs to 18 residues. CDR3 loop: CASSFGTSGRGSYNEQFF. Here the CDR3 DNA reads TGTGCCAGCAGCTTTGGGACTAGCGGGAGGGGCTCCTACAATGAGCAGTTCTTC.

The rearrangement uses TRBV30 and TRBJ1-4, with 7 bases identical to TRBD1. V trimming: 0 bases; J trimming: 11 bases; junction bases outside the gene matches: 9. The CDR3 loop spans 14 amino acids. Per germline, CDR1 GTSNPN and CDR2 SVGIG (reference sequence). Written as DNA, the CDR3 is TGTGCCTGGAGTGTACTGGAGGCAGGGGGGAAACTGTTTTTT. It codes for CAWSVLEAGGKLFF.